This TCR beta chain originates from a study of cytomegalovirus exposure and HLA in healthy donors. The PCR contained 60 Vbeta and 13 Jbeta primers. Using immunoSEQ multiplex PCR, the repertoire was profiled, and TCRdb retains in-frame clones only, with some absent. The sample consists of over 90,000 clones, around 66% of them appearing once. The V and J ends lost 5 bases and 0 bases respectively, with 12 bases between them. Germline values: CDR1 SGHTA, CDR2 FQGNSA. The length of the CDR3 is 15 residues. V is TRBV7-2 and J is TRBJ2-3; the D gene is possibly TRBD1 (6 bases). The sequence derives from a woman aged 50 to 65 in good health and CMV-seronegative. The material sequenced was PBMCs. CDR3 sequence: CASSTYRESTDTQYF. The CDR3, as DNA: TGTGCCAGCAGCACGTACAGGGAGAGCACAGATACGCAGTATTTT. Based on the CDR3 plus reference TRBV7-2 and TRBJ2-3, the full variable domain is GAGVSQSPSNKVTEKGKDVELRCDPISGHTALYWYRQSLGQGLEFLIYFQGNSAPDKSGLPSDRFSAERTGGSVSTLTIQRTQQEDSAVYLCASSTYRESTDTQYFGPGTRLTVL.